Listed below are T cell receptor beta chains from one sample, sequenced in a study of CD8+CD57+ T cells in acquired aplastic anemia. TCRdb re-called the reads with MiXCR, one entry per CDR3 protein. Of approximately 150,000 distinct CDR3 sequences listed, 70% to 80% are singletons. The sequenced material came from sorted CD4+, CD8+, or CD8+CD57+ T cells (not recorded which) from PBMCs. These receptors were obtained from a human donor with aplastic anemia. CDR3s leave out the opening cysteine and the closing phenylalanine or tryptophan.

ATALMNTEAF	TRBV15	TRBJ1-1
ASGGGTSYERY	TRBV2	TRBJ2-7
ATSRNHQETQY	TRBV15	TRBJ2-5
ASSLGANSYEQY	TRBV11-2	TRBJ2-7
ASSLEIMGTYEQY	TRBV7-6	TRBJ2-7
ASSEVGTSGINEQY	TRBV2	TRBJ2-7
SAPGSGGYT	TRBV20-1	TRBJ1-2
ASSFGGLAHEQY	TRBV5-1	TRBJ2-7
ATSDPTGTGGYEQY	TRBV24-1	TRBJ2-7
ASSIDPDRGYGYT	TRBV19	TRBJ1-2
ASSVRDGTYEQY	TRBV5-1	TRBJ2-7
ASSSSPDQPQH	TRBV7-9	TRBJ1-5
ATSRDSGGPYEQY	TRBV15	TRBJ2-7
SARTTLAFNEQF	TRBV20-1	TRBJ2-1
ASSPNGAVGETQY	TRBV7-3	TRBJ2-5
ASSLQEANEKLF	TRBV5-1	TRBJ1-4
ASSAAGPKVNSPLH	TRBV7-8	TRBJ1-6
SASSAINEQF	TRBV20-1	TRBJ2-1
ASSLGTGLATGELF	TRBV7-9	TRBJ2-2
SAPRTEADTIY	TRBV20-1	TRBJ1-3
ASKIGTGELF	TRBV2	TRBJ2-2
ASSQVMTSSYNEQF	TRBV14	TRBJ2-1
SARDGVIGDTGELF	TRBV20-1	TRBJ2-2
ASTGLGYGYT	TRBV6-6	TRBJ1-2
ASSLDIGPQETQY	TRBV7-3	TRBJ2-5
ASNRDSTYEQY	TRBV10-3	TRBJ2-7
ASSQGEGAGNEKLF	TRBV7-2	TRBJ1-4
SARDEGGTDNNEQF	TRBV20-1	TRBJ2-1
ATSETGFDEQF	TRBV24-1	TRBJ2-1
AISESGRETQY	TRBV10-3	TRBJ2-3
ATSDKHGSYEQY	TRBV24-1	TRBJ2-7
ASSDTSGPNTEAF	TRBV2	TRBJ1-1
ATSRSTSRSETQY	TRBV15	TRBJ2-5
ASSLWREPNEKLF	TRBV7-2	TRBJ1-4
ASSIGTAQETQH	TRBV19	TRBJ2-5
AISERGSGQPQH	TRBV10-3	TRBJ1-5
ASSMGYEQY	TRBV19	TRBJ2-7
ASSVYQGFQTDTQY	TRBV9	TRBJ2-3
ASRVQVTNYGYT	TRBV5-1	TRBJ1-2
ASKEGAGGEQY	TRBV5-1	TRBJ2-7
ASTVTGELF	TRBV19	TRBJ2-2
ATSRDLVGYNEQF	TRBV15	TRBJ2-1
ASSQDKDSQY	TRBV4-1	TRBJ2-7
ASGKTGRMSPLH	TRBV19	TRBJ1-6
ASSIGPGEEETQY	TRBV19	TRBJ2-5
ASSADRGLGGNTIY	TRBV2	TRBJ1-3
ATSRGRDLSEQY	TRBV15	TRBJ2-7
ASSQGTSGLYEQY	TRBV2	TRBJ2-7
ASNTGRGYT	TRBV7-9	TRBJ1-2
AISGTEHEQY	TRBV10-3	TRBJ2-7
ASSVNLQETQY	TRBV7-7	TRBJ2-5
ASRRDWLGGTEAF	TRBV6-4	TRBJ1-1
ASPRNTEAF	TRBV7-9	TRBJ1-1
SARPAARQANEQF	TRBV20-1	TRBJ2-1
ASSQGRGDGGELF	TRBV4-2	TRBJ2-2
ASSLGGYNYGYT	TRBV5-6	TRBJ1-2
ATSDGNSPLH	TRBV24-1	TRBJ1-6